This T cell receptor beta chain emerged from a study of human T cells and chemical hapten exposure (dated by TCRdb to the early 2020s). Study-level background: For sensitization, 2% DPC in acetone was applied to a 2 cm by 2 cm area of upper inner arm skin. Patch testing on the upper back used Finn chambers containing 0.01% DPC, with scoring done after 6 days according to International Contact Dermatitis Research Group standards. Around 30 alopecia patients provided blood for TCR sequencing at one to four time points (pre-sensitization, 2, 6 and 24 weeks). This study followed changes in the peripheral blood TCR repertoire in vivo during primary and secondary sensitization of alopecia patients to the hapten diphenylcyclopropenone (DPC). Libraries were combined into a pool for sequencing, and differences in TCR yield between samples came mainly from small differences in library volumes within the pool. Alopecia areata with under or over 50% scalp involvement, alopecia totalis and alopecia universalis were represented in the patient cohort, which was mostly female. Blood samples were taken from patients before sensitization (week 0) and then at 2, 6 and about 24 weeks after DPC sensitization. Throughout the roughly 25-week study period, patients were also given weekly therapeutic DPC doses on the scalp.

Interpreted using the paper, the time point label stands for: patch test 1, 2 weeks after DPC sensitization. The sample's treatment or condition label is to be understood as: therapeutic diphenylcyclopropenone sensitization with weekly scalp DPC. At each patch-test visit, blood was drawn before the patch test was applied. To be eligible, patients had to be aged 18 to 70, diagnosed with alopecia and judged suitable for DPC therapy, while pregnant patients were excluded. Total RNA was extracted from unfractionated whole blood that had been collected in Tempus Blood RNA tubes. The research as a whole found: The number of PT1 expanded TCRs positively correlated with patch test score, significant at thresholds 8, 16 and 32 but not 4. Significantly more large CDR3 similarity clusters were formed by expanded TCRs than by pre-sensitization or healthy control sets, consistent with antigen-driven responses. No change with DPC sensitization was found in the number of TCRs above 1 in 1000 frequency, and no evidence of global repertoire structure alterations was found. Because every patient had alopecia, a presumed autoimmune disease, the patients' immune response might differ from that of healthy individuals. Repeated subsampling changed both the strength of the expansion versus patch-test correlation and the threshold at which that correlation became significant.

Libraries were constructed by RACE. Sequencing instrument: NextSeq 500. During library preparation, unique molecular identifiers were attached to individual cDNA molecules so that TCRs could be counted in a quantitative, reproducible way. Each blood RNA sample was used to sequence both TCR alpha and TCR beta chains. The authors' pipeline ran thus. The median number of TCRs per sample was approximately 93,000, ranging from roughly 20,000 to 690,600. The Decombinator software suite was used to annotate the V, J and CDR3 of the TCR reads. For PS versus PT1 abundance plots, all samples were subsampled to the same number of TCRs (28,000). Expanded TCRs were defined as absent before sensitization and observed at least eight times at the 2-week time point. TCRdb reran the public reads through fastp at Q25 and MiXCR, keeping productive beta chains. Rows merge per CDR3 protein into single entries with the most common DNA and genes. Clone size and V and J calls follow TCRdb, not the original study. The sample has about 380,000 distinct CDR3 sequences on record, about 4.4% of them singletons. The biggest ten clones account for about 2.1% of the sample.

On this clonotype itself: This receptor's antigen is unknown. Base qualities are not recorded, but no much larger clone differs from it by a single base.

The CDR3, from cysteine to phenylalanine, totals 14 residues. The CDR3 DNA has 42 bases and is translated from base 1. CDR1 MNHNY and CDR2 SVGAGI were looked up in the germline V gene (reference sequence). V lost 3 bases and J lost 0 bases; the stretch between them is 7 bases long. This sequence was found in a woman in her fifties or sixties with alopecia areata. Some clones in this sample may be carry-over from other donors' samples. Sequences were derived from whole blood, sampled in connection with sensitization to the hapten diphenylcyclopropenone (DPC). The V gene is TRBV6-6 and the J gene is TRBJ2-3, with the D gene uncertain. The sequenced DNA is TGTGCCAGCAGTTATGTTGGTAGCACAGATACGCAGTATTTT. The resulting protein is CASSYVGSTDTQYF.